The sequence of this T cell receptor (beta chain) was determined in a study of CD8+CD57+ T cells in acquired aplastic anemia. The CDR3 consists of 14 residues. The germline gives CDR1 SGDLS, CDR2 YYNGEE. The ends lost 7 bases at V and 5 bases at J; junction bases unmatched: 8. The study profiled TCR beta VDJ and CDR3 using genomic DNA as template. TCRdb ran MiXCR on the reads and lists one entry per CDR3 protein. The table shows fewer than 100,000 distinct CDR3 sequences, with approximately 46% occurring only once. The chain joins TRBV9 to TRBJ2-1, with 8 bases that match TRBD1. Source material: sorted CD4+, CD8+, or CD8+CD57+ T cells (not recorded which) from PBMCs. This receptor was obtained from a human donor in good health, serving as a control. CDR3 sequence: CASSAGQGNNEQFF. The DNA for the CDR3 is TGTGCCAGCTCGGCTGGACAGGGAAACAATGAGCAGTTCTTC.